This TCR beta chain appears in the sequencing data of a study of PD-1 blockade in mismatch repair-deficient tumors. All patients were mismatch repair deficient, assessed by either PCR or immunohistochemistry. Regarding the study as a whole: After pembrolizumab, tumor-resident clones rose rapidly, then generally contracted before radiologic responses.

The germline gives CDR1 SGHTS, CDR2 YDEGEE. Trimming pared 4 bases from V and 3 bases from J, leaving 14 bases between. The CDR3 contains 15 residues. A word on this clone: Its antigen is still unknown.

Assay: immunoSEQ multiplex PCR; the TCRdb copy retains only in-frame clones and omits some. The sample lists some 110,000 clones, 70% to 80% occurring once. The specimen comprised peripheral blood, sampled more than 58 weeks after starting pembrolizumab. The rearrangement uses TRBV5-8 and TRBJ1-3, with D possibly matching TRBD1 (6 bases). This TCR derives from an adult with mismatch repair-deficient cancer. This CDR3 is CASSMEGGSGNTIYF. DNA of the CDR3: TGTGCCAGCAGCATGGAGGGGGGAAGTGGAAACACCATATATTTT.